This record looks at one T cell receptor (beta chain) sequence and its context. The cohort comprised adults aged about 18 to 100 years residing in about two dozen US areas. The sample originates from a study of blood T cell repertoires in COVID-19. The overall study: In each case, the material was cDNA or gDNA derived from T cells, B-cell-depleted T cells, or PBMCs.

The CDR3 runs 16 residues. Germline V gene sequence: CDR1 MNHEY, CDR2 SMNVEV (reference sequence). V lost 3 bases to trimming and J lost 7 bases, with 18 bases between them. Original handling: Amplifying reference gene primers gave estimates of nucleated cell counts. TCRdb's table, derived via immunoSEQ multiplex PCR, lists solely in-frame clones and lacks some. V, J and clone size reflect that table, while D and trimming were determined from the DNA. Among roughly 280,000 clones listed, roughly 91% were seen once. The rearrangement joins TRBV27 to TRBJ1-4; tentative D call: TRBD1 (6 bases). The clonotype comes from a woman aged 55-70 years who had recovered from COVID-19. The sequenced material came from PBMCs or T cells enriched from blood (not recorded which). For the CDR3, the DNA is TGTGCCAGCAGTTTTCTTTCGACAGGCGGCGCTGAAAAACTGTTTTTT. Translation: CASSFLSTGGAEKLFF.